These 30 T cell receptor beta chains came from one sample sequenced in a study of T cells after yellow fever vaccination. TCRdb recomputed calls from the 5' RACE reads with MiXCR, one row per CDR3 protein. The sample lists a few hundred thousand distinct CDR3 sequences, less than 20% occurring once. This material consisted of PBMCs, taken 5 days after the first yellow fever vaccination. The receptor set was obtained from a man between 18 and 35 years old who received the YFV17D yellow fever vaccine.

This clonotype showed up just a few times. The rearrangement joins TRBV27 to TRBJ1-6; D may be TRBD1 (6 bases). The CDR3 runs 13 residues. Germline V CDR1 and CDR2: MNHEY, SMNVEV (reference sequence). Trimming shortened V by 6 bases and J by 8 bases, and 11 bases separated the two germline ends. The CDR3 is CASRQGSDSPLHF. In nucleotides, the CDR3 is TGTGCCAGCAGACAGGGAAGTGATTCACCCCTCCACTTT.

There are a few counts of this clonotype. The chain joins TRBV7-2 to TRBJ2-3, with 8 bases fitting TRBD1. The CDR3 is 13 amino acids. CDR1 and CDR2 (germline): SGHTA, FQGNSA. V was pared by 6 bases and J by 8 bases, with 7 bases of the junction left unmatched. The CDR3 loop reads CASRPTGASTQYF. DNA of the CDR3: TGTGCCAGCAGACCGACAGGGGCGAGTACGCAGTATTTT.

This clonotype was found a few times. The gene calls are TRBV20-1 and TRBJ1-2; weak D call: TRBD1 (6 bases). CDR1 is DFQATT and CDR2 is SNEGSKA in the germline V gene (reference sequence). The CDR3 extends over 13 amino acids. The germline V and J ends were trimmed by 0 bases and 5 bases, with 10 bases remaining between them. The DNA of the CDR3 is TGCAGTGCTAGAGATAGGGGGTTGTATGGCTACACCTTC. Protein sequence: CSARDRGLYGYTF.

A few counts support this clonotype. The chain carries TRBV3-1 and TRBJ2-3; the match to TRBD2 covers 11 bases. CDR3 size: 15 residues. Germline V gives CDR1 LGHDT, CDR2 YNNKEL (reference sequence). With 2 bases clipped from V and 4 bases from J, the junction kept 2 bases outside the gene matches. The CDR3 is CASSQLAGGADTQYF. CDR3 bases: TGTGCCAGCAGCCAACTAGCGGGGGGTGCAGATACGCAGTATTTT.

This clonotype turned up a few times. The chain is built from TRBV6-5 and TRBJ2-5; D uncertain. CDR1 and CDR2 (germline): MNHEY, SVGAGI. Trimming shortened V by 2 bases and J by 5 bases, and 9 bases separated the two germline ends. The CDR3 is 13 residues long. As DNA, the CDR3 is TGTGCCAGCAGTTACATACATGAGGAGACCCAGTACTTC. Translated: CASSYIHEETQYF.

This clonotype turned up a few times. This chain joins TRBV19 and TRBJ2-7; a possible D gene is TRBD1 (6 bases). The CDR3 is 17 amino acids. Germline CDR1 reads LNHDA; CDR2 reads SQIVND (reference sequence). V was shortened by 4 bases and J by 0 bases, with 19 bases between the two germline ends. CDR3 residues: CASSTPETGTNSYEQYF. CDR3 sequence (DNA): TGTGCCAGTAGTACCCCAGAGACAGGCACGAACTCCTACGAGCAGTACTTC.

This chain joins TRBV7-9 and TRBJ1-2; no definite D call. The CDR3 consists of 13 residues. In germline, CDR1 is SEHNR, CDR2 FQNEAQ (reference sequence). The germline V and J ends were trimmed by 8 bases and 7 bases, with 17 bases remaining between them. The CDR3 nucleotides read TGTGCCAGCCCCAAAGGACTCAAGGGTGGCTACACCTTC. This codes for CASPKGLKGGYTF.

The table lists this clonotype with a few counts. Here the CDR3 DNA reads TGTGCCAGCAGCGGGGAGGTCACAGATACGCAGTATTTT. Protein product: CASSGEVTDTQYF. The chain is built from TRBV2 and TRBJ2-3; D perhaps matches TRBD2 (6 bases). V was clipped by 6 bases and J by 2 bases, with 9 bases between them. Germline CDR1 is SNHLY and CDR2 is FYNNEI. CDR3 length: 13 residues.

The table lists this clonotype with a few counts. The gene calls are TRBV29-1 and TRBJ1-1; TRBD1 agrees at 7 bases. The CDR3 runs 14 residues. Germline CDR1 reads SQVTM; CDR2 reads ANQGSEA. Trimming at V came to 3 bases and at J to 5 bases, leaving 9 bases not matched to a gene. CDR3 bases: TGCAGCGTTGATCGAGGCAGGGGGGGAACTGAAGCTTTCTTT. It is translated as CSVDRGRGGTEAFF.

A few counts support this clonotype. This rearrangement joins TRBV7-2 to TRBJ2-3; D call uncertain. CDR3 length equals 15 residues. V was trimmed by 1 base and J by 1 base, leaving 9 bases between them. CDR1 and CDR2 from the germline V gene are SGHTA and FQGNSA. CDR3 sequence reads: CASSLGPTGTDTQYF. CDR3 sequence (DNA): TGTGCCAGCAGCTTAGGGCCGACGGGCACAGATACGCAGTATTTT.

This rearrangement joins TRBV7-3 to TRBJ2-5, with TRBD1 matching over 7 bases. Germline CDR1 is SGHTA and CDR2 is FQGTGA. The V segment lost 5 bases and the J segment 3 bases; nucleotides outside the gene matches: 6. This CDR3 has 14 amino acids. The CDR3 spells CASSRGTAKETQYF. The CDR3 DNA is TGTGCCAGCAGCCGTGGGACAGCAAAAGAGACCCAGTACTTC. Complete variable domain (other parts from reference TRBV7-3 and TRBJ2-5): GAGVSQTPSNKVTEKGKYVELRCDPISGHTALYWYRQSLGQGPEFLIYFQGTGAADDSGLPNDRFFAVRPEGSVSTLKIQRTERGDSAVYLCASSRGTAKETQYFGPGTRLLVL.

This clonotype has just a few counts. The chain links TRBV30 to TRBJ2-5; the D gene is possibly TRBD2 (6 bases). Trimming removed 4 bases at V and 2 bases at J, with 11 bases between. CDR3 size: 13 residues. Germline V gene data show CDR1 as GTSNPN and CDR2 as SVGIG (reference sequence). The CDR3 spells CAWNGGAQETQYF. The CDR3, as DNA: TGTGCCTGGAATGGCGGGGCACAAGAGACCCAGTACTTC.

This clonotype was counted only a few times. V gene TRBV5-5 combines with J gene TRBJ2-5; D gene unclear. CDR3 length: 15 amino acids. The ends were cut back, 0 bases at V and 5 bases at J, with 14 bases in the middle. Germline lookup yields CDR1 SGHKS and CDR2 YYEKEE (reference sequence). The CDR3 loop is CASSLDLTTVETQYF. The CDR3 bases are TGTGCCAGCAGCTTGGACCTTACGACCGTGGAGACCCAGTACTTC.

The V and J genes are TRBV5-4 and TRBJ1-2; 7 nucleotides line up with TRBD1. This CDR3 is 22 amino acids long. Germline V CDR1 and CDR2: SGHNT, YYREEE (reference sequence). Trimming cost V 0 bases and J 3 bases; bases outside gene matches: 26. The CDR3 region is CASSLAHTGALFIPWIDYGYTF. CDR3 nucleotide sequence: TGTGCCAGCAGCTTGGCTCATACAGGGGCACTTTTTATCCCTTGGATTGACTATGGCTACACCTTC.

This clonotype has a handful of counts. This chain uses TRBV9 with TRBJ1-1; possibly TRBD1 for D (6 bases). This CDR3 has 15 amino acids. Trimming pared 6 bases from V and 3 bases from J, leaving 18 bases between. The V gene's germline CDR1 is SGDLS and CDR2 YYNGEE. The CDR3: CASTTEGRGDTEAFF. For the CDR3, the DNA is TGTGCCAGCACAACCGAGGGAAGGGGGGACACTGAAGCTTTCTTT.

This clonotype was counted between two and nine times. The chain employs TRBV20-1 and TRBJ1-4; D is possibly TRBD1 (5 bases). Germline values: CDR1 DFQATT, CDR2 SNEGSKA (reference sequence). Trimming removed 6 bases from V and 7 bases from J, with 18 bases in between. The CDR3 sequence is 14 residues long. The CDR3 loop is CSATPGGGSEKLFF. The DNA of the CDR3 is TGCAGTGCCACGCCCGGGGGAGGGAGTGAAAAACTGTTTTTT.

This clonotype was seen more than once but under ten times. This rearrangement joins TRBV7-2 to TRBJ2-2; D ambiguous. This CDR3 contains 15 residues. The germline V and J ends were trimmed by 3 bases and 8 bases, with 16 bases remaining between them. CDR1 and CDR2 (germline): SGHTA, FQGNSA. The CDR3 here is CASSLTPKFTGELFF. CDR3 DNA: TGTGCCAGCAGCTTGACCCCTAAATTCACGGGGGAGCTGTTTTTT.

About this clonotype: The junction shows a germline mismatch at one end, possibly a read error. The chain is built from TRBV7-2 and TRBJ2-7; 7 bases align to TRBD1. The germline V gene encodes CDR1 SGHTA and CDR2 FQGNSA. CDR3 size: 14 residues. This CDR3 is CASSSRTGSHEQYF. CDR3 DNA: TGTGCCAGCAGCTCCCGGACAGGCTCCCACGAGCAGTACTTC.

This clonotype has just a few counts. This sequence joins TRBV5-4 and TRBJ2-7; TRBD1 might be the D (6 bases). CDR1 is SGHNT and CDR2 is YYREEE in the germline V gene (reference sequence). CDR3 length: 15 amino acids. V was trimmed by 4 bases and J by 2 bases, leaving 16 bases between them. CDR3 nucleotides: TGTGCCAGCAGCGTGGTAGAAGGACAGACCTACGAGCAGTACGTC. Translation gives CASSVVEGQTYEQYV.

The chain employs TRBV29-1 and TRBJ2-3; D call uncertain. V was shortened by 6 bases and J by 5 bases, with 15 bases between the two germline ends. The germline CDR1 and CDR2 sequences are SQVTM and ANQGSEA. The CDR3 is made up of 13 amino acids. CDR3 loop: CSVAFRARDTQYF. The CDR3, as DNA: TGCAGCGTCGCCTTCAGAGCACGAGATACGCAGTATTTT.

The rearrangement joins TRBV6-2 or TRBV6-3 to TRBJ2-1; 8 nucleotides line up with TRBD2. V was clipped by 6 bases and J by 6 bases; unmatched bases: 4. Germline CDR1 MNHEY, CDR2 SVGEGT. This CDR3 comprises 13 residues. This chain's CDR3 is CASSLLAVNEQFF. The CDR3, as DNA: TGTGCCAGCAGCCTACTAGCGGTCAATGAGCAGTTCTTC.

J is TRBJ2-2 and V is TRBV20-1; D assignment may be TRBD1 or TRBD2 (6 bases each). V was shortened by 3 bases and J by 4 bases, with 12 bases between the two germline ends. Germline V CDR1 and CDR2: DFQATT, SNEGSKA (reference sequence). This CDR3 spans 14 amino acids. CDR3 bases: TGCAGTGCTAGTTATCGGGGGCGCACCGGGGAGCTGTTTTTT. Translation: CSASYRGRTGELFF.

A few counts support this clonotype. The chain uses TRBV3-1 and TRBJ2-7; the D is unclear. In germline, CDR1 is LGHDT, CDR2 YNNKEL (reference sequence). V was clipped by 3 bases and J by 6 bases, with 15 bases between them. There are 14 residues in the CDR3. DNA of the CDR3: TGTGCCAGCAGCCATCAAGGAAAAACCACCGAGCAGTACGTC. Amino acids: CASSHQGKTTEQYV.

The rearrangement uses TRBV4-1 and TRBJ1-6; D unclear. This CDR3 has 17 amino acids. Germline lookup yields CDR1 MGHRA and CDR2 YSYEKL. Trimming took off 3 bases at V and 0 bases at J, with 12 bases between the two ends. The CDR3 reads CASSQGSTASYNSPLHF. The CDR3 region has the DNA TGCGCCAGCAGCCAGGGATCGACCGCCTCCTATAATTCACCCCTCCACTTT.

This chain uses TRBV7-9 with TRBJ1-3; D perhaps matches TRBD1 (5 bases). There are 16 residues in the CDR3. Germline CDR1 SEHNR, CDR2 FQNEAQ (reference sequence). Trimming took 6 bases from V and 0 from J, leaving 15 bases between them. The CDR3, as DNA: TGTGCCAGCAGACCACGTGCAGGGCCCTCTGGAAACACCATATATTTT. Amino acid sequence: CASRPRAGPSGNTIYF.

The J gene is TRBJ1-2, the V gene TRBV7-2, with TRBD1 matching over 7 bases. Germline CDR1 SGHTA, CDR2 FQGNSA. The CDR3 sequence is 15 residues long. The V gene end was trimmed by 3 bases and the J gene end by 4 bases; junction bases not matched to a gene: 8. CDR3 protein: CASSFWTQGTYGYTF. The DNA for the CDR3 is TGTGCCAGCAGCTTTTGGACACAGGGGACCTATGGCTACACCTTC. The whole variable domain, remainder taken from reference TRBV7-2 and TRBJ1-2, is GAGVSQSPSNKVTEKGKDVELRCDPISGHTALYWYRQSLGQGLEFLIYFQGNSAPDKSGLPSDRFSAERTGGSVSTLTIQRTQQEDSAVYLCASSFWTQGTYGYTFGSGTRLTVV.

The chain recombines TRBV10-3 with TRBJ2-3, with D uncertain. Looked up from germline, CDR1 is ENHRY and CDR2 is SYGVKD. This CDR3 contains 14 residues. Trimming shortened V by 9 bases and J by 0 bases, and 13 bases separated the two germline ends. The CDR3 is CAIAETDSTDTQYF. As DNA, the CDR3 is TGTGCCATTGCGGAAACGGACAGCACAGATACGCAGTATTTT.

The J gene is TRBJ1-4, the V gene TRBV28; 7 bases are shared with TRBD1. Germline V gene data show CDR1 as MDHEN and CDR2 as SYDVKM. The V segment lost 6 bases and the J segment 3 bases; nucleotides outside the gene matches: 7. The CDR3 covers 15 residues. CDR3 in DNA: TGTGCCAGCAGCGGGGGCGACAGGGCTAATGAAAAACTGTTTTTT. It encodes CASSGGDRANEKLFF.

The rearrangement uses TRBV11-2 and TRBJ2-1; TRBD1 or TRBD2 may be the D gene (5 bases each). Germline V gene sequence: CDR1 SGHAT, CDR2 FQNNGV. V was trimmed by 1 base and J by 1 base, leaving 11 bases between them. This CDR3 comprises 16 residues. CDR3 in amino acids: CASSLAGTVSYNEQFF. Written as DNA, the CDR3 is TGTGCCAGCAGCTTAGCAGGGACGGTTTCCTACAATGAGCAGTTCTTC.

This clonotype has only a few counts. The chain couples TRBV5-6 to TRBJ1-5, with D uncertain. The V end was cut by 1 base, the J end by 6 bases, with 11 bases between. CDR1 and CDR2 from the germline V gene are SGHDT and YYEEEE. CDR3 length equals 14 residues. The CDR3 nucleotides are TGTGCCAGCAGCTTGCGTCAGTTCGGTCAGCCCCAGCATTTT. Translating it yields CASSLRQFGQPQHF.